A single sample gave rise to the 23 T cell receptor beta chains below, sequenced in a study of shared clonotypes between healthy human individuals. Only in-frame clones appear in the TCRdb table, and some are missing; sequencing was by immunoSEQ multiplex PCR. The table lists just over 2,000,000 clones, roughly 95% of them singletons. In the naive CD8 group, cells lacked CD45RO and were positively selected for CCR7, so terminally differentiated effector memory CD45RA+ cells were left out. Sequenced: naive CD8+ T cells sorted from blood. The receptors come from a man between 18 and 35 years old in good health.

The chain has TRBV19 and TRBJ1-1; 8 nucleotides line up with TRBD1. The V and J ends lost 8 bases and 4 bases, in that order; junction bases with no gene match: 6. The length of the CDR3 is 13 residues. Germline V gene data show CDR1 as LNHDA and CDR2 as SQIVND (reference sequence). The CDR3 here is CASAGQGGTEAFF. The CDR3 DNA reads TGTGCCAGTGCCGGACAGGGAGGCACTGAAGCTTTCTTT.

This clone appeared once. V and J are TRBV11-2 and TRBJ2-7; 7 positions agree with TRBD1. CDR1 is SGHAT, CDR2 FQNNGV, per germline. The trim removed 3 bases at V and 3 bases at J, leaving 5 bases unmatched. The CDR3 length is 14 residues. The CDR3 DNA follows: TGTGCCAGCAGCTTCGGGACAGTATACTACGAGCAGTACTTC. It yields the protein CASSFGTVYYEQYF.

V usage is TRBV10-2 and J usage is TRBJ1-2; D is uncertain. Germline V gene data show CDR1 as WSHSY and CDR2 as SAAADI. V was clipped by 6 bases and J by 4 bases, with 9 bases between them. This CDR3 is built from 12 residues. The CDR3: CASRDQPYGYTF. The CDR3 DNA reads as TGCGCCAGCAGGGATCAACCCTATGGCTACACCTTC.

This rearrangement joins TRBV5-1 to TRBJ2-2; TRBD2 matches at 13 bases. The J segment lost 3 bases and the V segment lost 0 bases, leaving 5 bases of the junction unmatched. The CDR3 is made up of 18 amino acids. Germline CDR1 and CDR2: SGHRS and YFSETQ. The CDR3 protein is CASSLESTSGRDTGELFF. The DNA of the CDR3 is TGCGCCAGCAGCTTGGAAAGTACTAGCGGGAGGGACACCGGGGAGCTGTTTTTT.

Regarding this clone: Other DNA sequences in the sample encode the same CDR3. The rearrangement joins TRBV6-5 to TRBJ1-1; D is undetermined. The V end was cut by 11 bases, the J end by 0 bases, with 10 bases between. Germline V gene lookup returns CDR1 MNHEY and CDR2 SVGAGI. This CDR3 region has 12 residues. The DNA for the CDR3 is TGTGCCTCCTCGGGGATGAACACTGAAGCTTTCTTT. Encoded protein: CASSGMNTEAFF.

The J gene is TRBJ2-1, the V gene TRBV27; 7 bases are a match to TRBD2. The V segment lost 4 bases and the J segment 2 bases; nucleotides outside the gene matches: 8. Germline V gene lookup returns CDR1 MNHEY and CDR2 SMNVEV (reference sequence). This CDR3 comprises 16 residues. This chain's CDR3 is CASSWVSGAAYNEQFF. The CDR3 DNA sequence: TGTGCCAGCAGTTGGGTCAGCGGGGCAGCCTACAATGAGCAGTTCTTC.

The rearrangement joins TRBV9 to TRBJ2-3; tentatively, D is TRBD1 or TRBD2 (6 bases each). Germline V CDR1 and CDR2: SGDLS, YYNGEE. This CDR3 is built from 15 residues. V was pared by 2 bases and J by 6 bases, with 16 bases between. CDR3 sequence: CASSVGGNPQDTQYF. CDR3 coding DNA: TGTGCCAGCAGCGTCGGGGGCAACCCACAGGATACGCAGTATTTT. The complete variable domain, with remaining parts taken from reference TRBV9 and TRBJ2-3, reads DSGVTQTPKHLITATGQRVTLRCSPRSGDLSVYWYQQSLDQGLQFLIQYYNGEERAKGNILERFSAQQFPDLHSELNLSSLELGDSALYFCASSVGGNPQDTQYFGPGTRLTVL.

A remark on this clone: Other DNA sequences in this sample translate to the same CDR3. This chain joins TRBV6-5 and TRBJ2-1, with 10 bases aligning to TRBD2. V gave up 4 bases and J gave up 0 bases; unmatched junction bases: 0. Germline assignment: CDR1 MNHEY and CDR2 SVGAGI. This CDR3 has 15 amino acids. The CDR3 protein is CASSSSGSSYNEQFF. CDR3 bases: TGTGCCAGCAGTTCTAGCGGGAGCTCCTACAATGAGCAGTTCTTC.

This clone was picked up one time. The V and J genes are TRBV5-1 and TRBJ2-7; D remains ambiguous. Germline V gene data show CDR1 as SGHRS and CDR2 as YFSETQ. Trimming stripped 3 bases from V and 2 bases from J, with 9 bases between. The CDR3 covers 13 residues. The CDR3 sequence is CASSYRTAYEQYF. The CDR3 DNA is TGCGCCAGCAGCTATAGGACGGCCTACGAGCAGTACTTC.

The V gene is TRBV5-1, the J gene TRBJ2-1; D is unresolved. Germline values: CDR1 SGHRS, CDR2 YFSETQ. V dropped 0 bases and J dropped 10 bases, with 5 bases sitting between them. CDR3 length equals 11 residues. The CDR3 protein is CASSLAFEQFF. As DNA, the CDR3 is TGCGCCAGCAGCTTGGCATTCGAGCAGTTCTTC.

This clone was found a few times. The gene calls are TRBV2 and TRBJ2-5, with unresolved D. The J call may not be correct, given that the DNA end is closer to TRBJ2-7. This CDR3 region has 13 residues. Germline CDR1 SNHLY, CDR2 FYNNEI. The CDR3 loop reads CASSDVGAYEQYF. The CDR3 bases are TGTGCCAGCAGTGATGTTGGAGCCTACGAGCAGTACTTC.

The CDR3 coding sequence is TGTGCCAGCAGCGTAGGGGTGTCGAACACCGGGGAGCTGTTTTTT. Translating it yields CASSVGVSNTGELFF. The chain couples TRBV9 to TRBJ2-2; no clear D gene. Germline-derived CDR1 and CDR2 are SGDLS and YYNGEE. CDR3 length equals 15 residues. Trimming stripped 0 bases from V and 0 bases from J, with 6 bases between.

The CDR3: CASSLSGPWDEQYF. In DNA, the CDR3 is TGCGCCAGCAGCTTGAGTGGCCCATGGGACGAGCAGTACTTC. The V gene is TRBV5-1, the J gene TRBJ2-7; D call uncertain. Germline-derived CDR1 and CDR2 are SGHRS and YFSETQ. Trimming removed 1 base at V and 5 bases at J, with 13 bases between. The CDR3 covers 14 residues.

For this clone: In the same sample, other DNA sequences code for this CDR3. The chain combines TRBV2 with TRBJ2-2, with 15 positions matching TRBD2. The CDR3 totals 15 residues. The germline CDR1 and CDR2 sequences are SNHLY and FYNNEI. The junction had 1 base not matched to a gene; V was cut back by 6 bases and J by 5 bases. The CDR3: CASSGLAGGTGELFF. CDR3 sequence (DNA): TGTGCCAGCAGCGGACTAGCGGGAGGGACCGGGGAGCTGTTTTTT.

The CDR3 nucleotides are TGTGCCAGCAGCGTGGGACAGGGGGCGAACGAGCAGTACTTC. The encoded protein is CASSVGQGANEQYF. The chain joins TRBV13 to TRBJ2-7, with TRBD1 matching over 12 bases. The germline gives CDR1 PRHDT, CDR2 FYEKMQ (reference sequence). Germline trimming cut 5 bases from V and 5 bases from J; bases unmatched to any gene: 4. The CDR3 runs 14 residues.

J is TRBJ2-5 and V is TRBV27; TRBD2 matches 10 bases. The CDR3 loop spans 16 amino acids. Germline V gene data show CDR1 as MNHEY and CDR2 as SMNVEV (reference sequence). V was clipped by 1 base and J by 1 base; unmatched bases: 3. The CDR3 bases are TGTGCCAGCAGTTTATTTATAGCGGGGGGCCAAGAGACCCAGTACTTC. Translated: CASSLFIAGGQETQYF.

The chain employs TRBV27 and TRBJ1-6; D not certain. Trimming left V 5 bases short and J 8 bases short, with 13 bases between. CDR1 is MNHEY and CDR2 is SMNVEV in the germline V gene (reference sequence). The CDR3 sequence is 14 residues long. CDR3 DNA: TGTGCCAGCAGTGAGCTCGATGGAGATTCACCCCTCCACTTT. Its protein product is CASSELDGDSPLHF.

The chain couples TRBV12-5 to TRBJ2-1; 10 bases are a match to TRBD2. V shed 4 bases, J shed 4 bases, and the junction held 4 bases outside the gene matches. This CDR3 has 15 amino acids. Per germline, CDR1 LGHNT and CDR2 FRNRAP. The CDR3 DNA sequence: TGTGCTAGTGGTTCCACTAGCGGGGTATACAATGAGCAGTTCTTC. This encodes CASGSTSGVYNEQFF. Supplemented by reference TRBV12-5 and TRBJ2-1, the full variable domain reads DARVTQTPRHKVTEMGQEVTMRCQPILGHNTVFWYRQTMMQGLELLAYFRNRAPLDDSGMPKDRFSAEMPDATLATLKIQPSEPRDSAVYFCASGSTSGVYNEQFFGPGTRLTVL.

The V and J genes are TRBV7-9 and TRBJ2-7; 10 bases line up with TRBD1. The CDR3 is 13 residues long. J gave up 5 bases and V 4 bases, and 2 bases lay outside the gene matches. The germline CDR1 and CDR2 sequences are SEHNR and FQNEAQ (reference sequence). Here the CDR3 reads CASSSGTGDEQYF. In DNA form, the CDR3 reads TGTGCCAGCAGCTCCGGGACAGGGGACGAGCAGTACTTC.

The V and J genes are TRBV13 and TRBJ1-1; 7 nucleotides line up with TRBD1. The CDR3 totals 14 residues. Germline V gene sequence: CDR1 PRHDT, CDR2 FYEKMQ (reference sequence). The junction had 6 bases not matched to a gene; V was cut back by 5 bases and J by 3 bases. This chain's CDR3 is CASSRPTGDTEAFF. In DNA, the CDR3 is TGTGCCAGCAGCAGGCCTACAGGGGACACTGAAGCTTTCTTT.

In its sample, this clone was seen once. The chain has TRBV4-2 and TRBJ2-7, with unresolved D. Between the trimmed V and J ends, which lost 3 bases and 2 bases, there was a span of 11 bases. CDR3 size: 14 residues. Germline-derived CDR1 and CDR2 are LGHNA and YNFKEQ. Here the CDR3 reads CASSHRQVPYEQYF. CDR3 nucleotide sequence: TGTGCCAGCAGCCATAGACAAGTGCCCTACGAGCAGTACTTC.

The chain links TRBV4-1 to TRBJ2-7, with a weak D call TRBD1 (6 bases). Trimming left V 0 bases short and J 2 bases short, with 14 bases between. The length of the CDR3 is 16 residues. Germline-derived CDR1 and CDR2 are MGHRA and YSYEKL. Written as DNA, the CDR3 is TGCGCCAGCAGCCAAGATACTTTGGACAGAGCCTACGAGCAGTACTTC. This encodes CASSQDTLDRAYEQYF.

CDR3 in DNA: TGTGCCAGCAGTTTAATAGCGGGGGGGACCTACGAGCAGTACTTC. It yields the protein CASSLIAGGTYEQYF. The chain links TRBV28 to TRBJ2-7; 11 bases are a match to TRBD2. Losses at the gene ends were 2 bases for V and 2 bases for J; bases not matched to a gene: 2. In germline, CDR1 is MDHEN, CDR2 SYDVKM. The CDR3 spans 15 residues. Using reference TRBV28 and TRBJ2-7 for the parts outside the CDR3, the full variable domain is DVKVTQSSRYLVKRTGEKVFLECVQDMDHENMFWYRQDPGLGLRLIYFSYDVKMKEKGDIPEGYSVSREKKERFSLILESASTNQTSMYLCASSLIAGGTYEQYFGPGTRLTVT.